This T cell receptor (beta chain) came from a study of cytomegalovirus exposure and HLA in healthy donors (dated by TCRdb to between 2016 and 2019). General notes on the study: In an earlier analysis of under 750 of the donors, less than 350 Gb of sequence data and roughly 100 million unique TCR beta sequences from about 190 million T cells were reported. Besides the first cohort of 550 to 750 subjects, a separate validation cohort made up of some 110 different subjects was used. The aim of the study was to test whether cataloging public T cell receptors could identify signatures of past pathogen exposure. Donor age, sex, ethnicity and CMV serostatus were compiled together with the repertoire data. Using immunosequencing, the study profiled T cell repertoires from 640 or so subjects and related those repertoires to cytomegalovirus serostatus. Among the approximately 400 genotyped donors, around 81% belonged to the genetic ancestry cluster associated with self-reported Caucasian donors. Among some 400 genotyped donors of the cohort, an average of around 220,000 unique TCR beta nucleotide sequences was sequenced per donor, of which 15% to 20% were non-productive. The study combined high-throughput TCR immunosequencing, statistical association of individual TCRs with disease status, and machine learning to predict cytomegalovirus infection status. Roughly 320 gigabases of sequencing data and around 80 million unique TCR sequences made up an early release that covered several hundred HLA-typed donors. Typing coverage differed by locus: A, B, C, DRB1 and DQB1 were typed in roughly 620-630 donors, DQA1 in about 510, DPA1 in approximately 600, and DPB1 in 450 to 480. Rather than drawing on any new phenotypic data, the later analysis identified candidate immune exposures from TCR beta sequences and the way those sequences occurred across donors. HLA typing included class I and class II loci at four-digit resolution. Every repertoire in the discovery cohort had been generated on one and the same sequencing platform. A later analysis re-analyzed previously published TCR beta repertoires from 660 or so donors and added high-resolution HLA genotyping to study TCR occurrence patterns. In an earlier analysis of roughly 600 of the donors, high-throughput TCR beta sequencing was used to judge whether each TCR beta V gene segment behaved as functional or pseudogenic. A few DR-DQ haplotypes were treated as single units for association and clustering because of strong linkage in the cohort. A later genetic analysis used genome-wide SNP genotypes for about 55% of the 666 donors, treating that subset as a discovery cohort.

Trimmed from V: 5 bases; trimmed from J: 2 bases; junction bases lacking a gene match: 3. The CDR3 runs 13 amino acids, cysteine and phenylalanine included. Solely the CDR3 DNA is kept, with 39 bases framed from the first base. CDR1 and CDR2 (SQVTM, ANQGSEA) derive from the germline V gene. The cohort consisted of some 670 healthy bone marrow donors. At the time of sampling, every cohort member was nominally healthy, though immune exposures that went unrecorded were likely present. The donor was CMV seronegative and belonged to the group of over 300 seronegative cohort members. Every donor gave a peripheral blood sample, and the peripheral blood mononuclear cells from that sample were used for TCR beta sequencing. Genomic DNA extraction from the blood cell samples was performed with the Qiagen DNeasy Blood Extraction Kit. Libraries came from the immunoSEQ multiplex PCR assay. For the multiplex PCR, a mixture combining 60 forward primers for TCR Vbeta segments and 13 reverse primers for TCR Jbeta segments was used. The CDR3 region of rearranged TCR beta genes was amplified from genomic DNA by a multiplex PCR assay. On the Illumina HiSeq System, the amplified TCR beta libraries were sequenced as 87-base-pair reads. As for the original processing: In a later analysis, tens of millions of unique TCR beta chains were counted across the 500 to 850 repertoires, and approximately 9.9 million of these chains were shared by at least two donors. Raw reads were error-corrected and collapsed into unique sequences by a nearest-neighbor algorithm in which closely related sequences were merged to remove PCR and sequencing errors. To assign V, D and J gene segments, CDR3 sequences were aligned to IMGT reference sequences. Each retained sequence needed at least a six-nucleotide match to both a V gene segment and a J gene segment. A rearrangement was called productive if the CDR3 had no stop codons and remained in frame with V and J, and every other rearrangement was called non-productive. CDR3 was defined by IMGT convention, running from the second conserved V-encoded cysteine to the conserved J-encoded phenylalanine. The earlier analysis of about 590 of the donors excluded sequences that lacked an unambiguous match to a single V gene segment. In an earlier analysis of 500 to 750 of the donors, V segments were called functional above 56.7% productive rearrangements and were called segregating when the between-donor standard deviation exceeded 5%. A statistical classification framework was built for diagnosing cytomegalovirus status from the catalog of TCR beta chain sequences. In a later analysis, V and J genes were assigned by comparing TCR nucleotide sequences against IMGT/GENE-DB human TR gene sequences. Using the TCRdist pipeline, a later analysis assigned CDR3 sequences along with most-parsimonious VDJ recombination scenarios. A later analysis defined each TCR beta chain by its CDR3 amino acid sequence plus V-gene family, and excluded reads lacking a unique V-gene family. To address suspected cross-contamination and a sequencing artifact, a later analysis removed 450 to 700 highly shared, low-generation-probability nucleotide sequences. In a later analysis, a clonal expansion index for each public chain was calculated from normalized within-repertoire ranks of inferred template counts. Generation probabilities in a later analysis came from a VDJ recombination model fitted to out-of-frame rearrangements, and those results were checked against IGoR. A later analysis scored TCR-TCR, TCR-HLA and TCR-CMV co-occurrence with hypergeometric tests, applying a repertoire-size bias correction to TCR pairs. False discovery rates were estimated in a later analysis by permuting HLA or CMV assignments 20 times. In a later analysis, co-occurring TCRs were grouped using DBSCAN, and TCRdist sequence similarity was added for clustering within HLA-allele-positive subsets. For co-occurrence clustering, repertoires with fewer than 30,000 or more than 120,000 public chains were excluded, along with five repertoires with anomalous nucleotide sharing. TCRdb took over this immuneACCESS table, retaining in-frame rearrangements with V and J assigned. Such tables are incomplete; in checked studies, under half of the missing clones stem from an unresolved V gene, and the remainder is unexplained. V and J calls and clone size are given by that table; D and trimming were obtained from the DNA. The table for this sample lists under 200,000 clones; about 86% of them were counted only once. The top ten clones comprise roughly 0.34% of the sample.

This clone has only a few counts. There is no known antigen for this receptor. No quality values exist for individual bases; no much larger clone is one base distant. Broad study findings and their caveats: Because HLA typing was unavailable for some donors at each locus, only the typed subset was used in association tests. When HLA alleles, especially DR and DQ, strongly co-occurred, TCR associations were difficult to assign to individual alleles. In both the original and validation cohorts, the classifier was reported to diagnose cytomegalovirus status with high specificity and sensitivity. Presence/absence analyses assumed roughly uniform sequencing depth across donors, an assumption that may not hold. For the cohort, immune exposure information was limited to CMV serostatus. An association between a missense DCLRE1C variant and V-gene and J-gene trimming of TCR beta chains was found in a later genetic analysis and replicated in an independent cohort. Some IMGT-functional V segments, including TRBV6-2 and TRBV6-3, could not be distinguished by the 87-base-pair reads and were therefore excluded. Specific HLA alleles were associated with around 18,000 TCR beta sequences at a false discovery rate of 0.05 in a later analysis. Because counts were too low, some 16 rarely observed V segments, including chromosome 9 orphons, were excluded from the earlier analysis of under 650 of the donors. A later analysis found that most CMV-associated TCR beta chains appeared HLA-restricted, with HLA associations seemingly driven largely by CMV exposure. Most TCR sequences were observed very rarely across donors, whereas some public TCRs were present in many individuals. According to a later genetic analysis, donors in an Asian-associated ancestry cluster had fewer N-insertions in productive TCRs than the roughly 670-donor mean. According to the authors, the approach could potentially be generalized to other disease states and immunological phenotypes. The cohort was sequenced for TCR beta chains only, and without alpha or paired-chain data the features that could be detected were limited. The study listed approximately 150 TCR beta chains as associated with cytomegalovirus. In vitro tests confirmed that a few of the cytomegalovirus-associated TCR beta chains recognize cytomegalovirus antigens. According to a later analysis, parvovirus B19, influenza, CMV and Epstein-Barr virus appeared linked to several top co-occurrence clusters. An earlier analysis of several hundred of the donors showed that most TCR beta V segments appeared in productive rearrangements either about 87% or about 30% of the time, which broadly matched IMGT annotations. A further reported finding was that TCR beta sequences accurately predicted the HLA-A and HLA-B alleles for most subjects in the first cohort. Correlated functional status among segregating V segments might reflect linkage disequilibrium, but an unknown experimental factor could not be ruled out. A later analysis found that TCR association rates varied across HLA loci, with DRB1 alleles showing the most associated TCRs and HLA-C alleles the fewest. Compared with equally common non-associated chains, HLA-associated TCR beta chains in a later analysis were more clonally expanded and had lower generation probabilities. A cluster of highly shared sequence variants was judged likely to be a technical artifact of the sequencing pipeline.

This clonotype originated in a woman aged 25 to 39 in good health and CMV-seronegative. Sequenced material: PBMCs. The chain was built from TRBV29-1 and TRBJ1-5; 7 bases in the junction line up with TRBD1. The DNA is TGCAGCGTTACAACAGGGGGCAATCAGCCCCAGCATTTT. Protein translation: CSVTTGGNQPQHF.